The 25 T cell receptor beta chains presented below share a single source sample, sequenced in a study of response to subunit inactivated influenza vaccine. TCRdb fed the RT-PCR reads into MiXCR, producing one record per CDR3 protein. The repertoire holds 450,000 to 600,000 distinct CDR3 sequences, with approximately 7.6% as singletons. Specimen: PBMCs from blood, collected around 25 months after vaccination. These TCRs come from a man in his fifties or sixties who received an inactivated influenza vaccine.

The genes are TRBV27 and TRBJ2-7; D might be TRBD1 (6 bases). The length of the CDR3 is 13 residues. V was shortened by 2 bases and J by 3 bases, with 8 bases between the two germline ends. Germline loops: CDR1 MNHEY, CDR2 SMNVEV (reference sequence). The chain's CDR3 is CASSLKGDYEQYF. In nucleotides, the CDR3 is TGTGCCAGCAGTTTAAAGGGGGACTACGAGCAGTACTTC.

A few counts support this clonotype. This chain links TRBV7-9 with TRBJ2-3; possible D gene TRBD1, 6 bases. The CDR3 is 16 residues long. Germline lookup yields CDR1 SEHNR and CDR2 FQNEAQ (reference sequence). V lost 0 bases, J lost 5 bases, and 15 bases lay in between. CDR3: CASSLARNRARDTQYF. The CDR3 DNA sequence: TGTGCCAGCAGCTTAGCACGGAACAGGGCGAGAGATACGCAGTATTTT.

This clonotype was observed at least ten times. The chain couples TRBV5-1 to TRBJ2-7; possible D gene TRBD2, 6 bases. The CDR3 contains 17 residues. Germline values: CDR1 SGHRS, CDR2 YFSETQ. V lost 0 bases to trimming and J lost 3 bases, with 19 bases between them. As DNA, the CDR3 is TGCGCCAGCAGCTTGGGAGGTAGCGGACTGAGAAACTACGAGCAGTACTTC. It encodes CASSLGGSGLRNYEQYF.

For the CDR3, the DNA is TGTGCCAGCAGCCAGCGCGCTGGGACGTATGGCTACACCTTC. Translated, it gives CASSQRAGTYGYTF. The chain combines TRBV7-2 with TRBJ1-2, with a weak D call TRBD1 (5 bases). The CDR3 totals 14 residues. Germline CDR1 is SGHTA and CDR2 is FQGNSA. Trimming removed 5 bases at V and 5 bases at J, with 15 bases between.

This clonotype was recorded many times. The V gene is TRBV12-3 or TRBV12-4, the J gene TRBJ1-1; D unresolved. The CDR3 length is 14 residues. Trimming pared 3 bases from V and 0 bases from J, leaving 8 bases between. CDR3 residues: CASSFGGLNTEAFF. CDR3 in DNA: TGTGCCAGCAGTTTTGGCGGCCTGAACACTGAAGCTTTCTTT.

This sequence joins TRBV20-1 and TRBJ1-5, with 7 bases that match TRBD1. The junction had 6 bases not matched to a gene; V was cut back by 0 bases and J by 1 base. The length of the CDR3 is 16 residues. Germline CDR1 is DFQATT and CDR2 is SNEGSKA (reference sequence). Here the CDR3 DNA reads TGCAGTGCTAGAGACCTGGGACAGAGAAGCAATCAGCCCCAGCATTTT. This sequence encodes CSARDLGQRSNQPQHF.

This clonotype was seen a few times. The genes are TRBV10-3 and TRBJ2-2; D not certain. Trimming left V 4 bases short and J 5 bases short, with 8 bases between. Per the germline V gene, CDR1 is ENHRY and CDR2 is SYGVKD. The CDR3 loop spans 13 amino acids. The CDR3, as DNA: TGTGCCATCAGTGGGCAGTGGACCGGGGAGCTGTTTTTT. This translates into CAISGQWTGELFF.

This clonotype appeared many times. The gene calls are TRBV4-1 and TRBJ2-2; 10 bases fit TRBD1. The germline CDR1 and CDR2 sequences are MGHRA and YSYEKL. The ends lost 4 bases at V and 4 bases at J; junction bases unmatched: 3. CDR3 length equals 15 residues. CDR3 protein: CASSRGQGGTGELFF. The CDR3 nucleotides are TGCGCCAGCAGCCGAGGACAGGGGGGCACCGGGGAGCTGTTTTTT.

The sample holds many counts of this clonotype. The chain employs TRBV20-1 and TRBJ1-2; D uncertain. The CDR3 runs to 17 residues. Germline V gene sequence: CDR1 DFQATT, CDR2 SNEGSKA (reference sequence). V was clipped by 7 bases and J by 1 base, with 25 bases between them. CDR3 DNA: TGCAGTGGCCCCTGGTCCAACACACGAACCGATAACTATGGCTACACCTTC. Amino acids: CSGPWSNTRTDNYGYTF.

This clonotype has a handful of counts. The chain couples TRBV24-1 to TRBJ2-7, with 7 positions matching TRBD1. With 2 bases clipped from V and 5 bases from J, the junction kept 5 bases outside the gene matches. The CDR3 is 14 residues long. The germline CDR1 and CDR2 sequences are KGHDR and SFDVKD. The DNA for the CDR3 is TGTGCCACCAGTGATTGGAGACAGGGAAACGAGCAGTACTTC. This translates into CATSDWRQGNEQYF.

This clonotype was counted between two and nine times. The rearrangement joins TRBV20-1 to TRBJ2-1; TRBD2 agrees at 7 bases. CDR1 is DFQATT, CDR2 SNEGSKA, per germline (reference sequence). The CDR3 is 14 residues long. V dropped 2 bases and J dropped 3; count of bases not matched to a gene: 4. Written as DNA, the CDR3 is TGCAGTGCTAGAAATCCTAGCGGCTACAATGAGCAGTTCTTC. Translating it yields CSARNPSGYNEQFF.

This clonotype has ten or more counts. The chain employs TRBV5-1 and TRBJ1-2, with 10 bases aligning to TRBD1. The V segment lost 0 bases and the J segment 6 bases; nucleotides outside the gene matches: 5. The CDR3 length is 15 residues. Per germline, CDR1 SGHRS and CDR2 YFSETQ. The CDR3 loop is CASSLAMGQGNGYTF. Written as DNA, the CDR3 is TGCGCCAGCAGCTTGGCAATGGGACAGGGGAATGGCTACACCTTC. Filled out from reference TRBV5-1 and TRBJ1-2, the complete variable domain reads KAGVTQTPRYLIKTRGQQVTLSCSPISGHRSVSWYQQTPGQGLQFLFEYFSETQRNKGNFPGRFSGRQFSNSRSEMNVSTLELGDSALYLCASSLAMGQGNGYTFGSGTRLTVV.

The J gene is TRBJ1-1, the V gene TRBV6-2 or TRBV6-3, with D tentatively TRBD1 (5 bases). The CDR3 has 15 residues. Trimming removed 2 bases from V and 1 base from J, with 11 bases in between. Germline CDR1 and CDR2: MNHEY and SVGEGT. The CDR3 reads CASSYLDSSNTEAFF. The DNA of the CDR3 is TGTGCCAGCAGTTACCTCGACAGTTCGAACACTGAAGCTTTCTTT.

J is TRBJ2-3 and V is TRBV28; 7 bases map to TRBD2. With 4 bases clipped from V and 2 bases from J, the junction kept 6 bases outside the gene matches. The CDR3 has 15 residues. Germline V lookup: CDR1 MDHEN, CDR2 SYDVKM. The CDR3 sequence is CASSSLAGTTDTQYF. Here the CDR3 DNA reads TGTGCCAGCAGTTCCTTAGCGGGCACCACAGATACGCAGTATTTT.

CDR3 region: CASSPRTGVYEQYF. The CDR3, as DNA: TGTGCCAGCAGCCCACGGACAGGGGTCTACGAGCAGTACTTC. The J gene is TRBJ2-7, the V gene TRBV3-1, with 9 bases identical to TRBD1. J gave up 3 bases and V 4 bases, and 4 bases lay outside the gene matches. The CDR3 extends over 14 amino acids. Germline-derived CDR1 and CDR2 are LGHDT and YNNKEL (reference sequence).

The CDR3 reads CASRPSPSGVGEKLFF. CDR3 in DNA: TGTGCCAGCAGACCGTCCCCATCGGGGGTAGGAGAAAAACTGTTTTTT. This chain joins TRBV7-9 and TRBJ1-4; TRBD1 is a possible D gene (5 bases). V dropped 6 bases and J dropped 8 bases, with 22 bases sitting between them. The CDR3 totals 16 residues. CDR1 is SEHNR and CDR2 is FQNEAQ in the germline V gene (reference sequence). Combining the CDR3 with reference TRBV7-9 and TRBJ1-4 gives the whole variable domain DTGVSQNPRHKITKRGQNVTFRCDPISEHNRLYWYRQTLGQGPEFLTYFQNEAQLEKSRLLSDRFSAERPKGSFSTLEIQRTEQGDSAMYLCASRPSPSGVGEKLFFGSGTQLSVL.

The J gene is TRBJ2-7, the V gene TRBV15; D might be TRBD1 (6 bases). The CDR3 is 13 residues long. Between the trimmed V and J ends, which lost 3 bases and 7 bases, there was a span of 13 bases. Looked up from germline, CDR1 is LNHNV and CDR2 is YYDKDF (reference sequence). CDR3 amino acids: CATSSGTLREQYF. Written as DNA, the CDR3 is TGTGCCACCAGCAGTGGGACACTTAGAGAGCAGTACTTC.

This clonotype was seen a handful of times. This chain joins TRBV6-2 or TRBV6-3 and TRBJ1-5; 10 bases match TRBD1. The CDR3 extends over 18 amino acids. Trimming took 5 bases from V and 7 from J; bases not matched to a gene: 17. The V gene's germline CDR1 is MNHEY and CDR2 SVGEGT. In nucleotides, the CDR3 is TGTGCCAGCAGTGAAAATCGGGACAGGGGCCCAGGAAGCCAGCCCCAGCATTTT. Its protein product is CASSENRDRGPGSQPQHF.

Ten or more counts support this clonotype. This chain connects TRBV12-3 or TRBV12-4 to TRBJ2-5; D gene uncertain. Trimming left V 0 bases short and J 6 bases short, with 8 bases between. This CDR3 comprises 13 residues. CDR3 region: CASSLAQIQTQYF. The CDR3 DNA reads as TGTGCCAGCAGTTTAGCGCAGATCCAGACCCAGTACTTC.

This clonotype was seen many times. CDR3 bases: TGCGCCAGCAGCCCCGAAGCTGAGGGTCCCTATGGCTACACCTTC. It is translated as CASSPEAEGPYGYTF. This chain links TRBV4-1 with TRBJ1-2; no reliable D call. Germline V gene data show CDR1 as MGHRA and CDR2 as YSYEKL. The V gene lost 4 bases and the J gene lost 4 bases, with 16 bases spanning the gap. There are 15 residues in the CDR3.

The chain employs TRBV4-2 and TRBJ2-1; 8 bases are shared with TRBD2. V dropped 4 bases and J dropped 9; count of bases not matched to a gene: 8. The CDR3 contains 14 residues. Germline lookup yields CDR1 LGHNA and CDR2 YNFKEQ. The CDR3 sequence is CASSPGLGLSEQFF. The CDR3 bases are TGTGCCAGCAGCCCGGGACTAGGCCTAAGTGAGCAGTTCTTC.

This clonotype appeared many times. The chain combines TRBV9 with TRBJ1-4; TRBD1 might be the D (5 bases). V was shortened by 4 bases and J by 3 bases, with 13 bases between the two germline ends. Germline values: CDR1 SGDLS, CDR2 YYNGEE. The CDR3 sequence is 15 residues long. The CDR3 DNA reads as TGTGCCAGCAGCCCCCAGGGAAGGGCTAATGAAAAACTGTTTTTT. Encoded protein: CASSPQGRANEKLFF.

This clonotype has a handful of counts. CDR3 DNA: TGCAGTGCCCCCCCTTATACCCTGCTTGATGGCTACACCTTC. It yields the protein CSAPPYTLLDGYTF. The rearrangement uses TRBV20-1 and TRBJ1-2; unclear D gene. CDR3 length: 14 residues. Germline lookup yields CDR1 DFQATT and CDR2 SNEGSKA (reference sequence). Deletions cut 6 bases from V and 6 bases from J, with 20 bases between.

This clonotype has a handful of counts. The rearrangement links TRBV3-1 to TRBJ2-7; D is possibly TRBD1 or TRBD2 (5 bases each). Germline values: CDR1 LGHDT, CDR2 YNNKEL (reference sequence). This CDR3 is 15 amino acids long. Between the trimmed V and J ends, which lost 1 base and 2 bases, there was a span of 12 bases. The CDR3 region has the DNA TGTGCCAGCAGCCAAGGGGGCACCGGGGCCTACGAGCAGTACTTC. This gives the protein CASSQGGTGAYEQYF.

This clonotype was detected many times. The chain joins TRBV6-2 or TRBV6-3 to TRBJ2-1; no reliable D call. The length of the CDR3 is 12 residues. Between the trimmed V and J ends, which lost 0 bases and 9 bases, there was a span of 6 bases. From germline, CDR1 is MNHEY and CDR2 SVGEGT. CDR3 DNA sequence: TGTGCCAGCAGTTACTCGAACCCTGAGCAGTTCTTC. Translation gives CASSYSNPEQFF.